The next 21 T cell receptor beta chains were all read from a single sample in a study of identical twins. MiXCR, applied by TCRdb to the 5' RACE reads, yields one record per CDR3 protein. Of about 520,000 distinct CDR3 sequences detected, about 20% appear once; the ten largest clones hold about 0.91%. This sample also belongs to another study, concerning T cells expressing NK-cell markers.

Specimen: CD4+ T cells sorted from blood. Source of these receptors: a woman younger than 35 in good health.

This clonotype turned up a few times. CDR3 residues: CSARNPISTSGYEQYF. CDR3 DNA sequence: TGCAGTGCTAGGAACCCCATCAGCACTAGCGGCTACGAGCAGTACTTC. This chain uses TRBV20-1 with TRBJ2-7; TRBD2 matches 8 bases. CDR3 size: 16 residues. Germline trimming cut 3 bases from V and 3 bases from J; bases unmatched to any gene: 13. Germline CDR1 DFQATT, CDR2 SNEGSKA (reference sequence).

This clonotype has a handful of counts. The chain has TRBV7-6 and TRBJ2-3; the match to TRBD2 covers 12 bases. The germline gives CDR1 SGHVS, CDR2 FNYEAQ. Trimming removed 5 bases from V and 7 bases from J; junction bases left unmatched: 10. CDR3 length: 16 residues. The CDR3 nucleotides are TGTGCCAGCAGCACACTAGCGGGGGGCGCCGGGAATACGCAGTATTTT. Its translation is CASSTLAGGAGNTQYF.

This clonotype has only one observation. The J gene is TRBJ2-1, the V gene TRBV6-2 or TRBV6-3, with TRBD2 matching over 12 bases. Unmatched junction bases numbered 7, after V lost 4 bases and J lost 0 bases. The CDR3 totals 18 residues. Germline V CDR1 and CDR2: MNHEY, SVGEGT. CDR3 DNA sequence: TGTGCCAGCAGTTTCCGGACTAGCGGGGTATACTCCTACAATGAGCAGTTCTTC. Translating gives CASSFRTSGVYSYNEQFF.

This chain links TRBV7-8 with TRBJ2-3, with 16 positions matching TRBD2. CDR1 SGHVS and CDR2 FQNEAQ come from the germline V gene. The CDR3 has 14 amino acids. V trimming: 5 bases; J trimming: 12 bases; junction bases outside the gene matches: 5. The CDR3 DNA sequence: TGTGCCAGCAGCCCGGGACTAGCGGGAGGGGCCCAGTATTTT. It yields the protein CASSPGLAGGAQYF.

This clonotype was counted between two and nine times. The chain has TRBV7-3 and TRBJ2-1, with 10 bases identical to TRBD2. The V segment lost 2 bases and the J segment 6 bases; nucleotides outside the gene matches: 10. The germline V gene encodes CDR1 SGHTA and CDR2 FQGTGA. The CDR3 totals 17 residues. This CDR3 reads CASSLVGLAELSNEQFF. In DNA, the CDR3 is TGTGCCAGCAGCTTAGTAGGACTAGCGGAATTAAGCAATGAGCAGTTCTTC. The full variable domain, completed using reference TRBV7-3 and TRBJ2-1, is GAGVSQTPSNKVTEKGKYVELRCDPISGHTALYWYRQSLGQGPEFLIYFQGTGAADDSGLPNDRFFAVRPEGSVSTLKIQRTERGDSAVYLCASSLVGLAELSNEQFFGPGTRLTVL.

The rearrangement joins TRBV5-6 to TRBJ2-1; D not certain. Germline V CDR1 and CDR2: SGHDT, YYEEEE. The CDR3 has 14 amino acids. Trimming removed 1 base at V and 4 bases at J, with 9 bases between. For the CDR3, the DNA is TGTGCCAGCAGCTTGTTGTCACAATACAATGAGCAGTTCTTC. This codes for CASSLLSQYNEQFF. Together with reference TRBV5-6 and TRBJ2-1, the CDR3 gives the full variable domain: DAGVTQSPTHLIKTRGQQVTLRCSPKSGHDTVSWYQQALGQGPQFIFQYYEEEERQRGNFPDRFSGHQFPNYSSELNVNALLLGDSALYLCASSLLSQYNEQFFGPGTRLTVL.

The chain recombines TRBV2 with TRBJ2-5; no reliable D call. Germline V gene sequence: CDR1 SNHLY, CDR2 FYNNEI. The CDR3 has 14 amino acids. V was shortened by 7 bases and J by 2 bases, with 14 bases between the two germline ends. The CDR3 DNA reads TGTGCCAGCACCCCGGAGTGGGCACAAGAGACCCAGTACTTC. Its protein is CASTPEWAQETQYF. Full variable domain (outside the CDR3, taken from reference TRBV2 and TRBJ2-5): EPEVTQTPSHQVTQMGQEVILRCVPISNHLYFYWYRQILGQKVEFLVSFYNNEISEKSEIFDDQFSVERPDGSNFTLKIRSTKLEDSAMYFCASTPEWAQETQYFGPGTRLLVL.

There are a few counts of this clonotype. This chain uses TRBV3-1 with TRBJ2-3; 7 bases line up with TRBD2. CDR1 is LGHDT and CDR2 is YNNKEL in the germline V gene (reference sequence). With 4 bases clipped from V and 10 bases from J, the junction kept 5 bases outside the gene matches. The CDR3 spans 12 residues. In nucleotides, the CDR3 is TGTGCCAGCAGCCCCAGCCGGGGGGCGCAGTATTTT. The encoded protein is CASSPSRGAQYF.

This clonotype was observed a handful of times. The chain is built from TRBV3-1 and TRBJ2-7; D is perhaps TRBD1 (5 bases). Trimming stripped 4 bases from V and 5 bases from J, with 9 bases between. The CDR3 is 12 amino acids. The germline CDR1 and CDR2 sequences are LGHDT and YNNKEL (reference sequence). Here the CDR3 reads CASSRHRNEQYF. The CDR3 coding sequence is TGTGCCAGCAGCCGGCACAGGAACGAGCAGTACTTC.

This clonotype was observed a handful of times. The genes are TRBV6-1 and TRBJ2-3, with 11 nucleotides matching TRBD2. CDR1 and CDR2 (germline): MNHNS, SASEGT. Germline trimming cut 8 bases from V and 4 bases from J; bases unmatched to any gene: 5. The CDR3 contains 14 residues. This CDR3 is CASRRLAGSDTQYF. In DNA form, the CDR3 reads TGTGCCAGCCGCCGACTAGCGGGGTCAGATACGCAGTATTTT.

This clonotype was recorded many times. CDR3 sequence reads: CSARDLEGYTF. The CDR3 DNA reads as TGCAGTGCTAGAGATCTGGAAGGCTACACCTTC. The J gene is TRBJ1-2, the V gene TRBV20-1; D gene uncertain. Between the trimmed V and J ends, which lost 0 bases and 8 bases, there was a span of 7 bases. The CDR3 runs 11 residues. The germline V gene encodes CDR1 DFQATT and CDR2 SNEGSKA (reference sequence).

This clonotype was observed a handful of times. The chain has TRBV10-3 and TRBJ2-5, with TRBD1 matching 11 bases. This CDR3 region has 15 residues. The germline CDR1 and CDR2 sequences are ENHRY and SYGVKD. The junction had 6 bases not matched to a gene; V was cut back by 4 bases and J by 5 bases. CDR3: CAISAGTGGVETQYF. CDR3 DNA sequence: TGTGCCATCAGTGCAGGGACAGGGGGTGTGGAGACCCAGTACTTC.

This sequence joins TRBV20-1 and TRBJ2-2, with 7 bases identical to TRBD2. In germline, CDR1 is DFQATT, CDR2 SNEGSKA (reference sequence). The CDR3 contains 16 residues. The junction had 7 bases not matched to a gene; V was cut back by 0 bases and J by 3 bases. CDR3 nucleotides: TGCAGTGCTAGAGATGGGGCTAGCGGTTACACCGGGGAGCTGTTTTTT. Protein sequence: CSARDGASGYTGELFF.

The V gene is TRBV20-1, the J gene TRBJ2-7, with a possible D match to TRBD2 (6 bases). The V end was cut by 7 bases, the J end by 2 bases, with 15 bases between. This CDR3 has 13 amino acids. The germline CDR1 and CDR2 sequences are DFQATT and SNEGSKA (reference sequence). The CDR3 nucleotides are TGCAGTGTCCATACGGGAGCTCCCTACGAGCAGTACTTC. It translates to CSVHTGAPYEQYF.

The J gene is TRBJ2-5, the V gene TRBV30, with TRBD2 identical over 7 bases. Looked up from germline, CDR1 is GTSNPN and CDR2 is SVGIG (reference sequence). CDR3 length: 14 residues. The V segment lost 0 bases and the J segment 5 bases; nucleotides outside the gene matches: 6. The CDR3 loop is CAWSVRSGTETQYF. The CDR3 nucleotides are TGTGCCTGGAGTGTACGCAGCGGGACCGAGACCCAGTACTTC.

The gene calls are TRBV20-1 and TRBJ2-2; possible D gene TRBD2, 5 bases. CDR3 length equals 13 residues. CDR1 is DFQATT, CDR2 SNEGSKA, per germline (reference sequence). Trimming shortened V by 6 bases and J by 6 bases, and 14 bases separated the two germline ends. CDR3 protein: CSAAGDSSGELFF. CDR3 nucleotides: TGCAGTGCGGCGGGCGACTCCTCCGGGGAGCTGTTTTTT.

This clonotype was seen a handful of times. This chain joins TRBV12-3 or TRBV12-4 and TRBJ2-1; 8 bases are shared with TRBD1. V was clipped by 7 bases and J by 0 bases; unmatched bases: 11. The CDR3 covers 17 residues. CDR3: CASTIGQGTSSYNEQFF. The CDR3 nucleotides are TGTGCCAGCACAATAGGACAGGGAACAAGCTCCTACAATGAGCAGTTCTTC.

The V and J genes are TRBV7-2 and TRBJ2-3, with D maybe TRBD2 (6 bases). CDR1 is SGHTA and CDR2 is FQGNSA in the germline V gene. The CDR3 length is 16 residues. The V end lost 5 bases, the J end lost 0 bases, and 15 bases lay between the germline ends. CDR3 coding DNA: TGTGCCAGCAGCCCTCCGCGGGGTGCTAGCACAGATACGCAGTATTTT. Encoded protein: CASSPPRGASTDTQYF.

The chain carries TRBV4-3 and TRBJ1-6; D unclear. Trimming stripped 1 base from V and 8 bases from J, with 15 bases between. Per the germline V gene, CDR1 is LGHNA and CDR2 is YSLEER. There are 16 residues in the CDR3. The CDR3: CASSQVVGMGDSPLHF. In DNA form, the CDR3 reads TGCGCCAGCAGCCAAGTCGTAGGGATGGGTGATTCACCCCTCCACTTT.

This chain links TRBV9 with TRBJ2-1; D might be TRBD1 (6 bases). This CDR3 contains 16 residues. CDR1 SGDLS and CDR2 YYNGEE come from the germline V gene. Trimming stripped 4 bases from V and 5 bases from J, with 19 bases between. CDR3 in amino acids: CASSYDRDRRNNEQFF. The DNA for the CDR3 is TGTGCCAGCAGCTATGATCGTGACAGGCGAAACAATGAGCAGTTCTTC.

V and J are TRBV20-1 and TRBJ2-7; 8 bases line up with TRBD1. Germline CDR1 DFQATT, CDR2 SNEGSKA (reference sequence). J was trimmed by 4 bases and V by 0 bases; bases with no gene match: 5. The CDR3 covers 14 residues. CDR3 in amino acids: CSARDANRGYEQYF. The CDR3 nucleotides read TGCAGTGCTAGAGATGCTAACAGGGGGTACGAGCAGTACTTC.